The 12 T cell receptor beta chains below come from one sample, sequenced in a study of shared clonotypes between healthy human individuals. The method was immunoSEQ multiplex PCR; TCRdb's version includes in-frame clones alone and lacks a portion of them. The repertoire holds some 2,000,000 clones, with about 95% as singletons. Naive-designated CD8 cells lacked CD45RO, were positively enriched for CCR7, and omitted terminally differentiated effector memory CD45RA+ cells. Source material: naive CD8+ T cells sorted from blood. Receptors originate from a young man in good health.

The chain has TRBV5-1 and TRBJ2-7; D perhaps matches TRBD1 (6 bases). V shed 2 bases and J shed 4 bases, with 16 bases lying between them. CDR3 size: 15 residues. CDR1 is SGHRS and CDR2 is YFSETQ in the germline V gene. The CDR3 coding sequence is TGCGCCAGCAGCTTAAATTCAGGGGTCGTATACGAGCAGTACTTC. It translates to CASSLNSGVVYEQYF.

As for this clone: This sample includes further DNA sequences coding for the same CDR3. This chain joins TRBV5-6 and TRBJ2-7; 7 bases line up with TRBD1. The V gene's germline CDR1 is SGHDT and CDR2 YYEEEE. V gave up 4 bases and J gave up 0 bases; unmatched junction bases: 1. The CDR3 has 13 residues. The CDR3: CASSRQGSYEQYF. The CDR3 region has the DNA TGTGCCAGCAGCCGACAGGGCTCCTACGAGCAGTACTTC.

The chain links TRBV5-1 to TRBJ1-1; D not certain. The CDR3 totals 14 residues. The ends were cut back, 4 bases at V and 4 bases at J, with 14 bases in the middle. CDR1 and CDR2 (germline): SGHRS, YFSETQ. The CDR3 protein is CASSPAPLSTEAFF. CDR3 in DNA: TGCGCCAGCAGCCCGGCGCCCCTGAGCACTGAAGCTTTCTTT.

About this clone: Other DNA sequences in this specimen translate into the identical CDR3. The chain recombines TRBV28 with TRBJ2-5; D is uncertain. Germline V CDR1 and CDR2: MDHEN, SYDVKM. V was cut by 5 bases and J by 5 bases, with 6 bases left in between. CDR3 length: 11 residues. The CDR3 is CASSLEETQYF. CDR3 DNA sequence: TGTGCCAGCAGTCTGGAGGAGACCCAGTACTTC.

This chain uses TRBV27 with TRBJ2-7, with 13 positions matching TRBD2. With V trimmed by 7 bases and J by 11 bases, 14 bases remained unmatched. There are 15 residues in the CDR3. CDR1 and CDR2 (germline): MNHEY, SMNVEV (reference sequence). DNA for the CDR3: TGTGCCAGCACCGCCCCCAGGACTAGCGGGGGACTTGAGTACTTC. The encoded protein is CASTAPRTSGGLEYF.

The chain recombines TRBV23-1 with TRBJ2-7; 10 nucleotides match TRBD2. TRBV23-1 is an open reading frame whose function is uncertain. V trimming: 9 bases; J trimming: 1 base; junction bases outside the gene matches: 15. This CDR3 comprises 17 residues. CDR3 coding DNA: TGCGCCAGTCCAAAGCGGCTAGCGGGAGTTGATTCCTACGAGCAGTACTTC. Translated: CASPKRLAGVDSYEQYF.

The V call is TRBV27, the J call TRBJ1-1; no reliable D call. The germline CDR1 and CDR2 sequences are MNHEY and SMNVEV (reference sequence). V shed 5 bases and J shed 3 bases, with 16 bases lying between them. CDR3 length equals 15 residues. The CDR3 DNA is TGTGCCAGCAGTCAACGTTATGGTTTTCACACTGAAGCTTTCTTT. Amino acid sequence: CASSQRYGFHTEAFF.

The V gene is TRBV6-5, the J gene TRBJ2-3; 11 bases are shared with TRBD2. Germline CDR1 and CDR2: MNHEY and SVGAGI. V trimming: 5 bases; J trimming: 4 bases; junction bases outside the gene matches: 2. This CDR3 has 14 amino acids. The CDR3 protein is CASSGTSGADTQYF. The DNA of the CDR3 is TGTGCCAGCAGTGGGACTAGCGGAGCAGATACGCAGTATTTT.

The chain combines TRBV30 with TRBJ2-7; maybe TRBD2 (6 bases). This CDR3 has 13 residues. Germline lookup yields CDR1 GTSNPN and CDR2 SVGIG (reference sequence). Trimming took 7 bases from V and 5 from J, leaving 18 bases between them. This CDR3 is CAYSPTRGNEQYF. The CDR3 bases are TGTGCCTACAGCCCCACGCGGGGAAACGAGCAGTACTTC.

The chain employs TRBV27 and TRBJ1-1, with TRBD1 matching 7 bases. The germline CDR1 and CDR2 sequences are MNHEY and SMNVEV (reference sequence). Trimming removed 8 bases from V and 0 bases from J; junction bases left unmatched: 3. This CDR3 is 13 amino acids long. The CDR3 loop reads CASGDSLNTEAFF. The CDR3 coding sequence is TGTGCCAGCGGGGACAGCCTGAACACTGAAGCTTTCTTT.

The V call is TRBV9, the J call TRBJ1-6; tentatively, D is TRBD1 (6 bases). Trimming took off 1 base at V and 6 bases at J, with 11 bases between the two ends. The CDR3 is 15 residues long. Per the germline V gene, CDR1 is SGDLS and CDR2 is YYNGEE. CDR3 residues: CASSVRGGLNSPLHF. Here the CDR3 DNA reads TGTGCCAGCAGCGTAAGGGGGGGACTTAATTCACCCCTCCACTTT.

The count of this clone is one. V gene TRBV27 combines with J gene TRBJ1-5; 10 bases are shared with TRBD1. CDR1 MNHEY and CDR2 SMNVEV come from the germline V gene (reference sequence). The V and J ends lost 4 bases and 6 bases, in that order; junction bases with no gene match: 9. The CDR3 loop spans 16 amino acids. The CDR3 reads CASSSLTTGGLQPQHF. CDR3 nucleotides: TGTGCCAGCAGTTCTCTGACGACAGGGGGCCTTCAGCCCCAGCATTTT.